By sample share, the clone carrying this TCR beta chain is large. Its antigen is as yet unknown. With V trimmed by 5 bases and J by 1 base, 9 bases remained unmatched. Germline V lookup: CDR1 SGHTA, CDR2 FQGNSA. The CDR3 covers 18 residues. Exclusion applied to patients with autoimmune disease history or systemic immunosuppression. This specimen belongs to a study of OX40 agonist ivuxolimab in advanced cancers. Overall study: Given to patients was ivuxolimab, an agonistic anti-OX40 (CD134) antibody. Averaging approximately 60 years in age, with a range of roughly 20 to 90, the cohort was 82.7% male.

Libraries were prepared by immunoSEQ multiplex PCR; TCRdb keeps only in-frame clonotypes and omits some of them. The repertoire holds tens of thousands of clones, with under 75% as singletons. Study-level results: Expanded peripheral T cells had an undetermined antigen specificity.

The source is an adult with an advanced solid tumor such as melanoma, head and neck, liver or kidney cancer. Material: CD4+ or CD8+ T cells sorted from blood, obtained in a trial of the OX40 agonist ivuxolimab. The chain links TRBV7-2 to TRBJ1-5; 12 positions agree with TRBD1. The CDR3 DNA reads TGTGCCAGCAGCCCCGGGACAGGGGGCCTTCTAAGCAATCAGCCCCAGCATTTT. Protein product: CASSPGTGGLLSNQPQHF.